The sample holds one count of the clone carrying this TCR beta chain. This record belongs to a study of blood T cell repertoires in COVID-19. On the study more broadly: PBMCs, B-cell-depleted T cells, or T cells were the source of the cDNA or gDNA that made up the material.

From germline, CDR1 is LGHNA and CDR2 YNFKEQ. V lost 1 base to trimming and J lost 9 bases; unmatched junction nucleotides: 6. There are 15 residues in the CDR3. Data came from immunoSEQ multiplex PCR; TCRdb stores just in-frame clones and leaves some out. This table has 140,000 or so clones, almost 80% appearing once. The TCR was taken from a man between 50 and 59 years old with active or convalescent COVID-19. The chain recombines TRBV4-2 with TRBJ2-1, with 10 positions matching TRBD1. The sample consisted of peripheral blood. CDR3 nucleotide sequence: TGTGCCAGCAGCCAAGCTGGACAGGGGGTCATTGAGCAGTTCTTC. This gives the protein CASSQAGQGVIEQFF.